Below, one T cell receptor (beta chain) is given with its context. The length of the CDR3 is 15 residues. The data were taken from a study of blood T cell repertoires in COVID-19. Study overall: Sites across the United States, Italy and Spain contributed samples from acute and convalescent COVID-19. From T cells, B-cell-depleted T cells, or PBMCs came the material, which was cDNA or gDNA.

Generated by immunoSEQ multiplex PCR, the TCRdb table keeps only in-frame clones and is missing some. The data show 320,000 or so clones, roughly 87% seen once. Participants came from about 24 US areas, aged about 18 to 89 years. The recovered donors of Cohort 3 showed two negative PCRs, clearance, or symptom resolution. The source of this sequence is a woman aged 25 to 39 who had recovered from COVID-19. The sample taken for sequencing was PBMCs or T cells enriched from blood (not recorded which). This chain connects TRBV7-5 to TRBJ1-3. TRBV7-5 is a documented pseudogene. The CDR3 reads CVRRRGGTSGNTIYF. The CDR3 nucleotides are TGTGTCAGAAGGAGGGGGGGCACCTCTGGAAACACCATATATTTT.